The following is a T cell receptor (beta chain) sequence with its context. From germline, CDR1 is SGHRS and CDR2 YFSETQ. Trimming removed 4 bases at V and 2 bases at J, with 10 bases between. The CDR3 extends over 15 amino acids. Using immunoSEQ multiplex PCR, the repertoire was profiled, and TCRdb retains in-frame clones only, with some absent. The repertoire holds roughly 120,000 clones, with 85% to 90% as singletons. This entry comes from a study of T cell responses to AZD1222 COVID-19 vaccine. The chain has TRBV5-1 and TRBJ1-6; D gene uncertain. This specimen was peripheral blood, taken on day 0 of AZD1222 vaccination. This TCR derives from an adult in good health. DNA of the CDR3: TGCGCCAGCAGCGTGGGGTTGACCTATAATTCACCCCTCCACTTT. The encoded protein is CASSVGLTYNSPLHF. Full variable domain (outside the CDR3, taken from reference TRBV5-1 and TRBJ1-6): KAGVTQTPRYLIKTRGQQVTLSCSPISGHRSVSWYQQTPGQGLQFLFEYFSETQRNKGNFPGRFSGRQFSNSRSEMNVSTLELGDSALYLCASSVGLTYNSPLHFGNGTRLTVT.